These T cell receptor beta chains were read from a single sample in a study of shared clonotypes between healthy human individuals. Method: immunoSEQ multiplex PCR; TCRdb's copy keeps in-frame clones and lacks some. Among 2,500,000 or so clones listed, 90% to 95% were seen once. The sequencing input was naive CD4+ T cells from PBMCs. The receptors derive from a man between 18 and 35 years old in good health. Some clones in this sample may be carry-over from other donors' samples. CDR3s include the opening cysteine and the closing phenylalanine or tryptophan. The order of the fields is D gene, clone size, V gene, J gene, CDR3 protein, CDR3 DNA. D genes are given only for firm matches. Part of the rows lack a size; the others show once, few, many or a class for expanded clones.

TRBD1	NA	TRBV5-1	TRBJ2-3	CASSSPGQSADTQYF	TGCGCCAGCAGCTCTCCGGGACAGTCGGCAGATACGCAGTATTTT
TRBD1	NA	TRBV28	TRBJ2-3	CASSFRGQTQYF	TGTGCCAGCAGTTTTAGGGGGCAAACGCAGTATTTT
NA	NA	TRBV11-1	TRBJ1-2	CASSLPGTGGYTF	TGTGCCAGCAGCTTACCAGGCACGGGAGGCTACACCTTC
NA	few	TRBV28	TRBJ1-2	CASSLLRRESNYGYTF	TGTGCCAGCAGCCTACTCCGACGGGAATCTAACTATGGCTACACCTTC
NA	NA	TRBV29-1	TRBJ2-3	CSVGRVTDTQYF	TGCAGCGTTGGCAGGGTCACAGATACGCAGTATTTT
NA	NA	TRBV4-1	TRBJ1-6	CASSLQQGRESPLHF	TGCGCCAGCAGCCTCCAACAGGGTCGGGAGTCACCCCTCCACTTT
NA	NA	TRBV12-5	TRBJ1-1	CASGLGGSTEAFF	TGTGCTAGTGGTTTAGGAGGGTCGACTGAAGCTTTCTTT
NA	NA	TRBV14	TRBJ2-7	CASRPGVGGEQYF	TGTGCCAGCCGCCCGGGGGTTGGTGGCGAGCAGTACTTC
NA	NA	TRBV27	TRBJ1-5	CASSLGRPLGPQHF	TGTGCCAGCAGTTTAGGCAGGCCGCTAGGGCCCCAGCATTTT
NA	NA	TRBV28	TRBJ2-6	CASSLTGSVRVNVLTF	TGTGCCAGCAGCTTGACAGGTTCAGTCAGAGTCAACGTCCTGACTTTC
NA	NA	TRBV5-1	TRBJ2-2	CASSLRASGNTGELFF	TGCGCCAGCAGCTTGAGGGCCTCGGGGAACACCGGGGAGCTGTTTTTT
NA	few	TRBV14	TRBJ1-2	CASSQDKRPAPSLYGYTF	TGTGCCAGCAGCCAAGATAAACGGCCAGCCCCTAGCCTATATGGCTACACCTTC
NA	NA	TRBV18	TRBJ1-1	CASSPRTNTEAFF	TGTGCCAGCTCACCACGTACGAACACTGAAGCTTTCTTT
TRBD1	NA	TRBV5-1	TRBJ1-5	CASSLAGGGDQPQHF	TGCGCCAGCAGCTTGGCAGGGGGAGGTGATCAGCCCCAGCATTTT
TRBD1	NA	TRBV6-5	TRBJ2-4	CASSLTGGKAKNIQYF	TGTGCCAGCAGTTTGACAGGGGGGAAGGCCAAAAACATTCAGTACTTC
NA	once	TRBV9	TRBJ2-7	CASSAGSANYEQYF	TGTGCCAGCAGCGCCGGGTCCGCTAACTACGAGCAGTACTTC
NA	NA	TRBV28	TRBJ1-2	CASIGGAMGNYGYTF	TGTGCCAGCATCGGGGGGGCGATGGGTAACTATGGCTACACCTTC
NA	NA	TRBV6-5	TRBJ2-5	CASSSSGREETQYF	TGTGCCAGCAGCTCCTCGGGGCGAGAAGAGACCCAGTACTTC
TRBD2	NA	TRBV15	TRBJ2-2	CAGRGTSGRKVTGELFF	TGTGCCGGTCGCGGGACTAGCGGGAGAAAAGTCACCGGGGAGCTGTTTTTT
TRBD1	NA	TRBV7-6	TRBJ1-1	CASSLRDSDTEAFF	TGTGCCAGCAGCTTAAGGGACAGCGACACTGAAGCTTTCTTT
NA	NA	TRBV19	TRBJ2-1	CASSQTRNEQFF	TGTGCCAGTAGCCAGACTAGAAATGAGCAGTTCTTC
TRBD1	once	TRBV7-2	TRBJ2-7	CASSLGQGMTYEQYF	TGTGCCAGCAGCTTAGGACAGGGAATGACCTACGAGCAGTACTTC
TRBD1	NA	TRBV28	TRBJ1-4	CASSGTGQLFF	TGTGCCAGCAGTGGGACAGGGCAACTGTTTTTT
NA	once	TRBV30	TRBJ2-1	CAWAPNTEQFF	TGTGCCTGGGCTCCTAACACTGAGCAGTTCTTC
NA	NA	TRBV5-1	TRBJ2-6	CASSLASGAGANVLTF	TGCGCCAGCAGCTTGGCGTCCGGGGCTGGGGCCAACGTCCTGACTTTC
NA	NA	TRBV7-2	TRBJ2-5	CASSSSRQGTKGTQYF	TGTGCCAGCAGCTCATCTCGACAGGGGACTAAGGGGACCCAGTACTTC
NA	NA	TRBV5-1	TRBJ2-3	CASSLIPGTDTQYF	TGCGCCAGCAGCTTGATCCCAGGGACAGATACGCAGTATTTT
NA	once	TRBV7-8	TRBJ1-5	CASRHNQPQHF	TGTGCCAGCAGACACAATCAGCCCCAGCATTTT
TRBD1	NA	TRBV19	TRBJ1-4	CASSKTGGSNEKLFF	TGTGCCAGTAGTAAAACAGGGGGATCGAATGAAAAACTGTTTTTT
TRBD2	NA	TRBV5-4	TRBJ2-2	CASSLTSGTGELFF	TGTGCCAGCAGCTTGACTAGCGGCACCGGGGAGCTGTTTTTT
NA	few	TRBV28	TRBJ1-1	CASSLGGANTEAFF	TGTGCCAGCAGTTTGGGGGGCGCGAACACTGAAGCTTTCTTT
NA	NA	TRBV30	TRBJ2-6	CAWSVLGVSAGANVLTF	TGTGCCTGGAGTGTACTGGGTGTCAGTGCTGGGGCCAACGTCCTGACTTTC
NA	NA	TRBV4-1	TRBJ2-5	CASSQARQQETQYF	TGCGCCAGCAGCCAAGCACGACAGCAAGAGACCCAGTACTTC